These 16 T cell receptor beta chains share one sample of origin, sequenced in a study of blood T cell repertoires in COVID-19. Clones were sequenced by immunoSEQ multiplex PCR, and TCRdb holds only the in-frame ones, with some missing. The sample contains just over 250,000 clones, approximately 89% of which appear only once. Specimen: peripheral blood. The receptors derive from a man aged 40-49 years who had recovered from COVID-19.

The rearrangement uses TRBV7-9 and TRBJ2-1; D might be TRBD2 (6 bases). Trimming removed 5 bases at V and 7 bases at J, with 18 bases between. This CDR3 contains 15 residues. Germline CDR1 reads SEHNR; CDR2 reads FQNEAQ (reference sequence). CDR3 sequence (DNA): TGTGCCAGCAGCCCCGGGGAGACTAGTAATAATGAGCAGTTCTTC. This translates into CASSPGETSNNEQFF.

The rearrangement links TRBV19 to TRBJ1-5; D possibly corresponds to TRBD1 (6 bases). Germline CDR1 is LNHDA and CDR2 is SQIVND (reference sequence). V was clipped by 3 bases and J by 5 bases, with 14 bases between them. This CDR3 region has 15 residues. The CDR3 sequence is CASSIARGHDQPQHF. CDR3 in DNA: TGTGCCAGTAGTATTGCCAGGGGTCATGATCAGCCCCAGCATTTT.

The J gene is TRBJ2-7, the V gene TRBV2; tentatively, D is TRBD2 (6 bases). Germline CDR1 is SNHLY and CDR2 is FYNNEI. This CDR3 has 11 amino acids. With 11 bases removed from V and 6 bases from J, the gap between germline ends came to 14 bases. CDR3 in amino acids: CAGGFSVEQYF. CDR3 DNA: TGTGCCGGAGGGTTTAGCGTCGAGCAGTACTTC.

The genes are TRBV6-2 or TRBV6-3 and TRBJ2-1; 15 positions agree with TRBD2. This CDR3 comprises 18 residues. Trimming at V came to 6 bases and at J to 3 bases, leaving 9 bases not matched to a gene. Per the germline V gene, CDR1 is MNHEY and CDR2 is SVGEGT. CDR3 residues: CASSGTSGGPMSYNEQFF. CDR3 sequence (DNA): TGTGCCAGCAGCGGGACTAGCGGGGGGCCGATGAGCTACAATGAGCAGTTCTTC.

The chain has TRBV4-1 and TRBJ1-1; maybe TRBD1 (5 bases). CDR3 size: 14 residues. The V end lost 7 bases, the J end lost 6 bases, and 18 bases lay between the germline ends. Germline CDR1 and CDR2: MGHRA and YSYEKL. As DNA, the CDR3 is TGCGCCAGCAACCCCGGGACGGGGGTGGCTGAAGCTTTCTTT. It encodes CASNPGTGVAEAFF.

This rearrangement joins TRBV21-1 to TRBJ1-1; TRBD1 was called by the table and not checked on the DNA. TRBV21-1 is a listed pseudogene. The CDR3 extends over 16 amino acids. CDR3 nucleotide sequence: TGTGCCAGCAGCAAACCCGGGACAGGGGAGAACACTGAAGCTTTCTTT. Translation: CASSKPGTGENTEAFF.

J is TRBJ2-1 and V is TRBV7-2; D unresolved. V lost 4 bases and J lost 2, with 15 bases in between. The CDR3 is 16 amino acids. CDR1 is SGHTA, CDR2 FQGNSA, per germline. CDR3 region: CASSSPASAPYNEQFF. CDR3 nucleotide sequence: TGTGCCAGCAGCTCCCCGGCCAGCGCACCCTACAATGAGCAGTTCTTC.

The chain has TRBV6-5 and TRBJ1-1, with D tentatively TRBD1 (6 bases). The V end was cut by 6 bases, the J end by 1 base, with 15 bases between. CDR3 length: 15 residues. In germline, CDR1 is MNHEY, CDR2 SVGAGI. DNA of the CDR3: TGTGCCAGCAGACCGGAACAGGGATCGAACACTGAAGCTTTCTTT. Translated, it gives CASRPEQGSNTEAFF.

The J gene is TRBJ2-1, the V gene TRBV7-3, with 10 bases fitting TRBD2. V trimming: 5 bases; J trimming: 7 bases; junction bases outside the gene matches: 8. CDR1 is SGHTA and CDR2 is FQGTGA in the germline V gene. There are 15 residues in the CDR3. CDR3: CASSQAGGLLNEQFF. The CDR3 bases are TGTGCCAGCAGCCAAGCGGGAGGGCTCCTGAATGAGCAGTTCTTC.

The chain recombines TRBV7-2 with TRBJ2-1; 7 nucleotides line up with TRBD1. After removal of 1 base from V and 5 bases from J, the junction contained 8 bases not matched to a gene. Germline CDR1 is SGHTA and CDR2 is FQGNSA. The CDR3 length is 16 residues. Here the CDR3 reads CASSLGWSGGHNEQFF. CDR3 in DNA: TGTGCCAGCAGCTTAGGTTGGTCAGGGGGTCACAATGAGCAGTTCTTC.

The V gene is TRBV4-1, the J gene TRBJ1-4; D remains ambiguous. Germline lookup yields CDR1 MGHRA and CDR2 YSYEKL. The CDR3 sequence is 13 residues long. With 1 base removed from V and 7 bases from J, the gap between germline ends came to 7 bases. CDR3 sequence: CASSQGLLEKLFF. CDR3 DNA sequence: TGCGCCAGCAGCCAAGGCTTACTTGAAAAACTGTTTTTT.

The gene calls are TRBV7-2 and TRBJ2-6, with D possibly matching TRBD2 (7 bases). The CDR3 has 16 residues. Germline lookup yields CDR1 SGHTA and CDR2 FQGNSA. V lost 1 base, J lost 2 bases, and 9 bases lay in between. The CDR3 DNA reads as TGTGCCAGCAGCTTAGGCGGGGGCACTGGGGCCAACGTCCTGACTTTC. Protein: CASSLGGGTGANVLTF.

The chain uses TRBV4-2 and TRBJ1-4; perhaps TRBD1 as D (6 bases). This CDR3 is 15 amino acids long. The V and J ends lost 4 bases and 6 bases respectively, with 15 bases between them. The V gene's germline CDR1 is LGHNA and CDR2 YNFKEQ. CDR3 sequence reads: CASSPKTGLDEKLFF. CDR3 coding DNA: TGTGCCAGCAGCCCTAAGACAGGCCTTGATGAAAAACTGTTTTTT.

This rearrangement joins TRBV19 to TRBJ2-1, with D perhaps TRBD2 (6 bases). Germline-derived CDR1 and CDR2 are LNHDA and SQIVND (reference sequence). Trimming took off 3 bases at V and 0 bases at J, with 9 bases between the two ends. The CDR3 runs to 15 residues. This CDR3 reads CASSIAGYSYNEQFF. CDR3 nucleotide sequence: TGTGCCAGTAGTATCGCGGGATACTCCTACAATGAGCAGTTCTTC.

The rearrangement uses TRBV4-1 and TRBJ1-2, with D perhaps TRBD1 (5 bases). The germline V and J ends were trimmed by 1 base and 5 bases, with 14 bases remaining between them. This CDR3 contains 15 residues. The germline V gene has CDR1 MGHRA and CDR2 YSYEKL. The CDR3 spells CASSQGSGQRYGYTF. CDR3 nucleotides: TGCGCCAGCAGCCAAGGTTCAGGGCAAAGGTATGGCTACACCTTC.

The chain has TRBV7-9 and TRBJ2-7; the D is unclear. V shed 2 bases and J shed 6 bases, with 8 bases lying between them. Germline V gene data show CDR1 as SEHNR and CDR2 as FQNEAQ (reference sequence). The CDR3 spans 12 residues. The CDR3 DNA follows: TGTGCCAGCAGCTTAATTGGCCTCGAGCAGTACTTC. The encoded protein is CASSLIGLEQYF.